This T cell receptor (beta chain) was sequenced during a study of OX40 agonist ivuxolimab in advanced cancers. At the level of the study: Patients were dosed with the agonistic anti-OX40 (CD134) antibody ivuxolimab. Whole-study findings and limits: Averaging showed that CD8+ T cells had more expanded clones than CD4+ did. With doses of 0.1 to 3.0 mg/kg, CD4+ and CD8+ blood T cells had undergone clonal expansion by week 6.

V was shortened by 5 bases and J by 6 bases, with 19 bases between the two germline ends. The CDR3 is 15 residues long. Germline lookup yields CDR1 SGHTA and CDR2 FQGTGA. Blood sampling was done at baseline, cycle 4 day 1, and cycle 7 day 1. This clone was counted once. What it binds is unknown. Here immunoSEQ multiplex PCR was the method, and the copy in TCRdb shows in-frame clones only, minus some. The table lists some 62,000 clones, more than 85% of them singletons, with roughly 0.56% in the top ten. The J gene is TRBJ2-5, the V gene TRBV7-3; TRBD1 might be the D (6 bases). The sequencing here drew on CD4+ or CD8+ T cells sorted from blood, taken in a trial of the OX40 agonist ivuxolimab. This receptor was identified in an adult with an advanced solid tumor such as melanoma, head and neck, liver or kidney cancer. The CDR3 loop is CASSPGAQGFQTQYF. The CDR3 bases are TGTGCCAGCAGCCCAGGGGCCCAGGGGTTTCAGACCCAGTACTTC.